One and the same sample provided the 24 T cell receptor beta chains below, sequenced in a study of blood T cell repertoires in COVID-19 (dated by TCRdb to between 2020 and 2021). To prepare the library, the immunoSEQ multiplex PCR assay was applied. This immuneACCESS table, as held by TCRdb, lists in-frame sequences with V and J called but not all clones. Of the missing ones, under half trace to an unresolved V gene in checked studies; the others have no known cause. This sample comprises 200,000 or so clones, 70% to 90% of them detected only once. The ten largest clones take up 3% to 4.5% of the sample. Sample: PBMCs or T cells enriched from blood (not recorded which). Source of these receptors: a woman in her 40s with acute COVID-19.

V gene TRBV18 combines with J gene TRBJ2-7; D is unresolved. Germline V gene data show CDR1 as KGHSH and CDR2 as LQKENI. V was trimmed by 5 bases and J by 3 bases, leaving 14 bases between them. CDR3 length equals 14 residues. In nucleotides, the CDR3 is TGTGCCAGCTCAACGCCGGCTGCGGTCTACGAGCAGTACGTC. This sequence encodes CASSTPAAVYEQYV.

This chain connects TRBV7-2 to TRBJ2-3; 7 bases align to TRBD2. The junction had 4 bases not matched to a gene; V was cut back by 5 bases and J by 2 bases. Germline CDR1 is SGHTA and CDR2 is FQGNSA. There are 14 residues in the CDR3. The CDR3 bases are TGTGCCAGCAGCCACCTAGCGGACACAGATACGCAGTATTTT. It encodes CASSHLADTDTQYF.

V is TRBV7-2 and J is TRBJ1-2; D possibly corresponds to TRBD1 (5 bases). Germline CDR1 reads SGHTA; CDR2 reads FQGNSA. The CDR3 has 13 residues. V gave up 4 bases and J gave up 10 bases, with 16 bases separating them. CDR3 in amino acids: CASSSPPTGDYTF. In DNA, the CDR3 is TGTGCCAGCAGCTCACCTCCAACAGGAGACTACACCTTC. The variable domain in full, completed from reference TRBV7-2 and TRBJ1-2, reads GAGVSQSPSNKVTEKGKDVELRCDPISGHTALYWYRQSLGQGLEFLIYFQGNSAPDKSGLPSDRFSAERTGGSVSTLTIQRTQQEDSAVYLCASSSPPTGDYTFGSGTRLTVV.

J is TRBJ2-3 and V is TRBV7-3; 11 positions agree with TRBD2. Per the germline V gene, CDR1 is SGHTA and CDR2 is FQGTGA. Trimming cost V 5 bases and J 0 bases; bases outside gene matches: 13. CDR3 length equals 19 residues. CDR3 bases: TGTGCCAGCAGCCAAGGTCCCCTAGCGGGGGGCTACAGCACAGATACGCAGTATTTT. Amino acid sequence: CASSQGPLAGGYSTDTQYF.

DNA for the CDR3: TGTGCCAGCAGCTCCAGCGGGGGGGCAGGAAAGACCCAGTACTTC. Protein: CASSSSGGAGKTQYF. The chain joins TRBV11-3 to TRBJ2-5; 10 bases are shared with TRBD2. CDR3 length equals 15 residues. Germline trimming cut 4 bases from V and 6 bases from J; bases unmatched to any gene: 8. From germline, CDR1 is SGHNT and CDR2 YENEEA. Full variable domain (rest looked up from reference TRBV11-3 and TRBJ2-5): EAGVVQSPRYKIIEKKQPVAFWCNPISGHNTLYWYLQNLGQGPELLIRYENEEAVDDSQLPKDRFSAERLKGVDSTLKIQPAELGDSAVYLCASSSSGGAGKTQYFGPGTRLLVL.

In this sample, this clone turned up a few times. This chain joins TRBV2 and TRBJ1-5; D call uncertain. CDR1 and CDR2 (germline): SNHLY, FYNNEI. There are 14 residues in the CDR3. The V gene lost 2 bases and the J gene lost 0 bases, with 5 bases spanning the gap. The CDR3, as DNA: TGTGCCAGCAGTGAACAGTATAGCAATCAGCCCCAGCATTTT. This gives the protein CASSEQYSNQPQHF.

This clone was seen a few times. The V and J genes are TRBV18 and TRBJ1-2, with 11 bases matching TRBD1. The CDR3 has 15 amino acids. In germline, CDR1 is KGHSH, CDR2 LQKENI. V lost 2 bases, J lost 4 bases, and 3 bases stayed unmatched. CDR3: CASSPTGTGGYGYTF. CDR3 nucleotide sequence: TGTGCCAGCTCACCAACCGGGACAGGGGGCTATGGCTACACCTTC.

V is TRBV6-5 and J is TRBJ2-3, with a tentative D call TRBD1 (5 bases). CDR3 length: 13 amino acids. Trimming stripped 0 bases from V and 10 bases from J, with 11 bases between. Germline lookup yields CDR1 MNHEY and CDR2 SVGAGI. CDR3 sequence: CASSYSGPQSQYF. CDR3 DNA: TGTGCCAGCAGTTACTCGGGGCCTCAGTCGCAGTATTTT.

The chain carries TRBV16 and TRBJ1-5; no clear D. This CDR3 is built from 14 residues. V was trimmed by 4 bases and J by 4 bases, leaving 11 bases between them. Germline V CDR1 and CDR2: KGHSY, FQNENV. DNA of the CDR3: TGTGCCAGCAGCCCTGGACTGATTAATCAGCCCCAGCATTTT. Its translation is CASSPGLINQPQHF.

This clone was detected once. In DNA form, the CDR3 reads TGTGCCAGCAGCCAAGATAGTATGGCTGAAGCTTTCTTT. As protein: CASSQDSMAEAFF. This rearrangement joins TRBV3-1 (or the pseudogene TRBV3-2) to TRBJ1-1, with D uncertain. The germline V and J ends were trimmed by 0 bases and 6 bases, with 8 bases remaining between them. CDR3 length: 13 residues. Per the germline V gene, CDR1 is LGHDT and CDR2 is YNNKEL (reference sequence).

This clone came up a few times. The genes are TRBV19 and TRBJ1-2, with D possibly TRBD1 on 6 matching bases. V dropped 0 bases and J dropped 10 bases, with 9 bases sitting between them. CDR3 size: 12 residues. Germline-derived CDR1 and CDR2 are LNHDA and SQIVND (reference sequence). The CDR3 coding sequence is TGTGCCAGTAGTATAGAGGGACAAAACTACACCTTC. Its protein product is CASSIEGQNYTF.

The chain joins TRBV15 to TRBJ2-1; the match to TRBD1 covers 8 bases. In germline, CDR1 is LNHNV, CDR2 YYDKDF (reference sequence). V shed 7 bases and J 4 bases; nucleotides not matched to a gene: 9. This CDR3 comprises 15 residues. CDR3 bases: TGTGCCACCAACGTCGGGGGACAGGCATACAATGAGCAGTTCTTC. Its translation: CATNVGGQAYNEQFF.

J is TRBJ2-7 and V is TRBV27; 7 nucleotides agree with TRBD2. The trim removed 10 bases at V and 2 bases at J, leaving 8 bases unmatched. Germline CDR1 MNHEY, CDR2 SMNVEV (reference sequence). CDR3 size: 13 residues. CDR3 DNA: TGTGCCACGAAGTCTAGCGGAACCTACGAGCAGTACTTC. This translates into CATKSSGTYEQYF.

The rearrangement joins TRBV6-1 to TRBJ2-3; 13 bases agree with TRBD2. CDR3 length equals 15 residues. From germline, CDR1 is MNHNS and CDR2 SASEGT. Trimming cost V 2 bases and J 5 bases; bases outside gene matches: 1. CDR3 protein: CASSETSGGGDTQYF. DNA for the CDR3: TGTGCCAGCAGTGAAACTAGCGGGGGGGGAGATACGCAGTATTTT.

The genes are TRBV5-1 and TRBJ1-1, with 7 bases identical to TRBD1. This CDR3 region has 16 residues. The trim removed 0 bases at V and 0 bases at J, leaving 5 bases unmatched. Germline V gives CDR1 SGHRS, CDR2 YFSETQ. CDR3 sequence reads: CASSLARGGLNTEAFF. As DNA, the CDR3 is TGCGCCAGCAGCTTGGCCCGAGGGGGCTTGAACACTGAAGCTTTCTTT.

CDR3 in amino acids: CASSTLGQVVPYEQYF. CDR3 coding DNA: TGTGCCAGTAGTACCCTAGGACAGGTGGTGCCCTACGAGCAGTACTTC. The V and J genes are TRBV19 and TRBJ2-7, with 7 bases lining up with TRBD1. Germline-derived CDR1 and CDR2 are LNHDA and SQIVND (reference sequence). The CDR3 has 16 amino acids. After removal of 4 bases from V and 2 bases from J, the junction contained 11 bases not matched to a gene.

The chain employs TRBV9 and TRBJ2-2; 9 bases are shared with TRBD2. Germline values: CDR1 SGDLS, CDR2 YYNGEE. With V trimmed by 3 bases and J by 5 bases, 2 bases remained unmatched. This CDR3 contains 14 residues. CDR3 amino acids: CASSGSGGTGELFF. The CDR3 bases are TGTGCCAGCAGCGGTAGCGGGGGAACCGGGGAGCTGTTTTTT.

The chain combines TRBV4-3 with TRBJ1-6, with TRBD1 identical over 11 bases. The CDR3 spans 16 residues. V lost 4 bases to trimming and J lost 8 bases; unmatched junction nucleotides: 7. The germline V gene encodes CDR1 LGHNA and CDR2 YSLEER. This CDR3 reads CASSLKRTGGDSPLHF. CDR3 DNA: TGCGCCAGCAGCCTTAAGAGGACAGGGGGCGATTCACCCCTCCACTTT.

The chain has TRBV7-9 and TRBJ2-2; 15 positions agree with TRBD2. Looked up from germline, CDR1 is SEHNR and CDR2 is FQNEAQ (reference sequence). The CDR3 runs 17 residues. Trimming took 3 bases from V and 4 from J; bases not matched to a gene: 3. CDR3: CASSFGLAGGSTGELFF. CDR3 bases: TGTGCCAGCAGCTTTGGACTAGCGGGGGGGAGCACCGGGGAGCTGTTTTTT. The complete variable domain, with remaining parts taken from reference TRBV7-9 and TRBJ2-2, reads DTGVSQNPRHKITKRGQNVTFRCDPISEHNRLYWYRQTLGQGPEFLTYFQNEAQLEKSRLLSDRFSAERPKGSFSTLEIQRTEQGDSAMYLCASSFGLAGGSTGELFFGEGSRLTVL.

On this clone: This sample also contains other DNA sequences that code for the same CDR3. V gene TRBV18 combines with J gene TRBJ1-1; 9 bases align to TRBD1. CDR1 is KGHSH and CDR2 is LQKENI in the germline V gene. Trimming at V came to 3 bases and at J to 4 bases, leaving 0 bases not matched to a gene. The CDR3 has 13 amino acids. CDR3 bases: TGTGCCAGCTCACCGGACAGGGGCACTGAAGCTTTCTTT. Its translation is CASSPDRGTEAFF.

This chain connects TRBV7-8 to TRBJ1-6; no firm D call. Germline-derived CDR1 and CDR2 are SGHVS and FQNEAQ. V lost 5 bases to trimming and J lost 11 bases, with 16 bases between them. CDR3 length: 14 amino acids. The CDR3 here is CASSPRFLRTPLHF. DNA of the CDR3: TGTGCCAGCAGCCCCCGTTTTCTGCGGACACCCCTCCACTTT. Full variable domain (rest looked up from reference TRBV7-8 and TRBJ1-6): GAGVSQSPRYKVAKRGQDVALRCDPISGHVSLFWYQQALGQGPEFLTYFQNEAQLDKSGLPSDRFFAERPEGSVSTLKIQRTQQEDSAVYLCASSPRFLRTPLHFGNGTRLTVT.

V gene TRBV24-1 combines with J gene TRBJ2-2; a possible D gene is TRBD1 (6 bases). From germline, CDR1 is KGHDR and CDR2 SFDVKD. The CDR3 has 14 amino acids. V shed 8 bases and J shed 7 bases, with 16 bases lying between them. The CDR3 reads CATTRQGIIGELFF. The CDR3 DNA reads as TGTGCCACCACTAGGCAGGGGATAATCGGGGAGCTGTTTTTT.

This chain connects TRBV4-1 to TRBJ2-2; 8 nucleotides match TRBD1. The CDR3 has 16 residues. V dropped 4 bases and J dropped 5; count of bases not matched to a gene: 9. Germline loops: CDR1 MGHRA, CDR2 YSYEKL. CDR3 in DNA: TGCGCCAGCAGCCCCGGACCAGGGGGCAGTACCGGGGAGCTGTTTTTT. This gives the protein CASSPGPGGSTGELFF.

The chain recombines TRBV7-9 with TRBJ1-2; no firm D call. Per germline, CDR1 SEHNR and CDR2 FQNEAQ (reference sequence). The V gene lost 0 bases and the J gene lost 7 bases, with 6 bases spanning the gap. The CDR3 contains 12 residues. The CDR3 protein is CASSLAASGYTF. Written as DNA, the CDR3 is TGTGCCAGCAGCTTAGCTGCTAGTGGCTACACCTTC. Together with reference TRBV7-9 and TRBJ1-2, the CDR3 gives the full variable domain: DTGVSQNPRHKITKRGQNVTFRCDPISEHNRLYWYRQTLGQGPEFLTYFQNEAQLEKSRLLSDRFSAERPKGSFSTLEIQRTEQGDSAMYLCASSLAASGYTFGSGTRLTVV.